The rows below give T cell receptor beta chains drawn from one sample of a study of T-cell memory formation after mild COVID-19. TCRdb used MiXCR to reprocess the 5' RACE reads, holding one entry per CDR3 protein. The sample yields 300,000 to 400,000 distinct CDR3 sequences, roughly 21% seen once. Sequencing was performed on PBMCs or a T cell subset sorted from them (not recorded which). The receptors were sampled from an adult woman who had mild COVID-19 (a few samples of this study predate the infection). Cell type and time point are not known. Each CDR3 is given with its conserved first and last residue. D genes are given only for firm matches. Not every row has a clone size; where given, it reads once, few, many or a size class.

TRBV12-3/TRBV12-4	NA	TRBJ2-7	few	TGTGCCAGCAGTTCGGGAGGGCCAGGGGGCCGCGAGCAGTACTTC	CASSSGGPGGREQYF
TRBV5-1	NA	TRBJ1-1	few	TGCGCCAGCAGCTTGTCGGGGTCGGCCACTGAAGCTTTCTTT	CASSLSGSATEAFF
TRBV27	NA	TRBJ2-2	NA	TGTGCCAGCAGTCTATCGAAGGCCGCGGCGAAATTCGGGGAGCTGTTTTTT	CASSLSKAAAKFGELFF
TRBV4-3	TRBD2	TRBJ2-1	NA	TGCGCCAGCAGGATGAGTCTAGCGGGAGGGCCGCCCTACAATGAGCAGTTCTTC	CASRMSLAGGPPYNEQFF
TRBV27	NA	TRBJ2-1	few	TGTGCCAGCAGTTTAGGGTCAAACTACAATGAGCAGTTCTTC	CASSLGSNYNEQFF
TRBV28	NA	TRBJ1-2	NA	TGTGCCAGCAGTCCTCGCGGGGATGGCTATGGCTACACCTTC	CASSPRGDGYGYTF
TRBV5-5	NA	TRBJ1-1	few	TGTGCCAGCATCCTCGATGGGGGTCGCACTGAAGCTTTCTTT	CASILDGGRTEAFF
TRBV18	NA	TRBJ1-1	NA	TGTGCCAGCTCACCATTGGGGCTAGGCACTGAAGCTTTCTTT	CASSPLGLGTEAFF
TRBV12-3/TRBV12-4	TRBD1	TRBJ1-4	few	TGTGCCAGCAGCCTGGGACAGCTGATTGATGAAAAACTGTTTTTT	CASSLGQLIDEKLFF
TRBV9	TRBD2	TRBJ2-5	NA	TGTGCCAGCAGCGTACTAGCGGGGGGGCGCGAGACCCAGTACTTC	CASSVLAGGRETQYF
TRBV12-3/TRBV12-4	NA	TRBJ2-5	many	TGTGCCAGCAGCAGGGAGTGGGGGGAGACCCAGTACTTC	CASSREWGETQYF
TRBV7-2	TRBD2	TRBJ2-3	NA	TGTGCCAGCAGCTTAGATTCGTCTAGCGGGGGGGCCATCTACACAGATACGCAGTATTTT	CASSLDSSSGGAIYTDTQYF
TRBV7-6	NA	TRBJ2-1	NA	TGTGCCAGCAGCTTGTATCCCGCTAGTTCGAATGAGCAGTTCTTC	CASSLYPASSNEQFF
TRBV30	TRBD2	TRBJ2-7	NA	TGTGCCTGGAGTCGGACTAGCGGGGCCTACGAGCAGTACTTC	CAWSRTSGAYEQYF
TRBV5-1	NA	TRBJ2-3	many	TGCGCCAGCAGCCTGACGGGCACAGATACGCAGTATTTT	CASSLTGTDTQYF
TRBV20-1	TRBD1	TRBJ1-1	NA	TGCAGTGCTGCAAGGACAGGGGGGCACACTGAAGCTTTCTTT	CSAARTGGHTEAFF
TRBV29-1	TRBD2	TRBJ2-5	few	TGCAGCGTCCTACTAGCGGGAGAAGAGGAGACCCAGTACTTC	CSVLLAGEEETQYF
TRBV5-6	TRBD1	TRBJ1-5	NA	TGTGCCAGCAGCTTGGAAGGGGGCGCAGATCAGCCCCAGCATTTT	CASSLEGGADQPQHF
TRBV7-2	NA	TRBJ1-6	many	TGTGCCAGCAGCTTAATGAACTCACCCCTCCACTTT	CASSLMNSPLHF
TRBV20-1	NA	TRBJ2-1	few	TGCAGTGCTAGCGCCAGGGGCGGGAGTCTCGATGAGCAGTTCTTC	CSASARGGSLDEQFF
TRBV9	NA	TRBJ2-5	few	TGTGCCAGCAGCCGTACTACAGGGTCCCAAGAGACCCAGTACTTC	CASSRTTGSQETQYF
TRBV4-2	NA	TRBJ1-2	few	TGTGCCAGCAGCCAAGACAGCTATGGCTACACCTTC	CASSQDSYGYTF
TRBV6-5	NA	TRBJ2-2	few	TGTGCCAGCAACAGGGTGAACACCGGGGAGCTGTTTTTT	CASNRVNTGELFF
TRBV2	TRBD1	TRBJ1-1	NA	TGTGCCAGCAGACCCCAGGGGGCTTCGGGGAACACTGAAGCTTTCTTT	CASRPQGASGNTEAFF
TRBV27	NA	TRBJ2-2	NA	TGTGCCAGCAGCCCCGTCTCCGGAGTAGGCACCGGGGAGCTGTTTTTT	CASSPVSGVGTGELFF
TRBV30	NA	TRBJ2-2	few	TGTGCCTGGAGTGTATCCCATTTCGGGGAGCTGTTTTTT	CAWSVSHFGELFF
TRBV6-5	TRBD2	TRBJ2-1	NA	TGTGCCAGCACTGAGGCGGGACTAGCGGCGGGCAATGAGCAGTTCTTC	CASTEAGLAAGNEQFF
TRBV4-2	NA	TRBJ1-1	few	TGTGCCAGCAGCCAAGAGGATGTAAGGCCGGAGGCTTTCTTT	CASSQEDVRPEAFF
TRBV12-3/TRBV12-4	TRBD1	TRBJ1-2	many	TGTGCCAGCAGTCTAGGACCACAGGGGGCTACGGGCGGCTACACCTTC	CASSLGPQGATGGYTF
TRBV14	TRBD2	TRBJ2-3	few	TGTGCCAGCAGCCAAGACCGGACTAGCGGGTGGGGCACAGATACGCAGTATTTT	CASSQDRTSGWGTDTQYF
TRBV3-1	NA	TRBJ2-1	few	TGTGCCAGCAGCCAACTACGACACGCTTACAATGAGCAGTTCTTC	CASSQLRHAYNEQFF
TRBV5-1	NA	TRBJ2-2	NA	TGCGCCAGCAGCTTGGCCCCGGGCACCGGGGAGCTGTTTTTT	CASSLAPGTGELFF
TRBV4-3	TRBD1	TRBJ1-1	NA	TGCGCCAGCAGCCAAGAGGGGGTAAGATTCGGGACAGACACTGAAGCTTTCTTT	CASSQEGVRFGTDTEAFF
TRBV5-1	NA	TRBJ2-7	NA	TGCGCCAGCAGCTTGGTTCGGGGAACTGGATACGAGCAGTACTTC	CASSLVRGTGYEQYF
TRBV6-4	NA	TRBJ2-3	NA	TGTGCCAGCAGTGACGGCGGGAGCACAGATACGCAGTATTTT	CASSDGGSTDTQYF
TRBV27	TRBD2	TRBJ2-1	NA	TGTGCCAGCAGTTTATGGGGGGAGGGCTACAATGAGCAGTTCTTC	CASSLWGEGYNEQFF
TRBV9	NA	TRBJ2-2	NA	TGTGCCAGCAGCGTAGTAGGGTCGATGAACACCGGGGAGCTGTTTTTT	CASSVVGSMNTGELFF
TRBV28	TRBD1	TRBJ1-2	NA	TGTGCCAGCAGTAATCCGGGACAGGGGAACACCTTC	CASSNPGQGNTF
TRBV12-3/TRBV12-4	TRBD2	TRBJ2-3	NA	TGTGCCAGCAGTTTATCGGGCGGGGGAACTAGCACAGATACGCAGTATTTT	CASSLSGGGTSTDTQYF
TRBV23-1	TRBD1	TRBJ1-1	few	TGCGCCAGTCAACCTAAGGGACAGCTCGGGAACACTGAAGCTTTCTTT	CASQPKGQLGNTEAFF
TRBV12-3/TRBV12-4	TRBD1	TRBJ1-2	NA	TGTGCCAGCACCCCGGGGACAGGCACCACAGCTAACTATGGCTACACCTTC	CASTPGTGTTANYGYTF